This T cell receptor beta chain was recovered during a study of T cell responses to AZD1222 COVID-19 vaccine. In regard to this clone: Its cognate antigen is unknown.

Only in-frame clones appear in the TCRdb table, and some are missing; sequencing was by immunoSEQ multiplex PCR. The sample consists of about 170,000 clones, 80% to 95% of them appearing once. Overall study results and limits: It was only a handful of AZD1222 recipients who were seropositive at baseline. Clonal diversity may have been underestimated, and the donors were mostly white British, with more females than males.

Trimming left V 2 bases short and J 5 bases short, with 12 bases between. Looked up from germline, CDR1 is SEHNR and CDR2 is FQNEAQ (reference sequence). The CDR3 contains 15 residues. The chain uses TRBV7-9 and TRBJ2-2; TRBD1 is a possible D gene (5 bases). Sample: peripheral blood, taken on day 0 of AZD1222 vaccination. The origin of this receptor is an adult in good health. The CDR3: CASSLLMAGTGELFF. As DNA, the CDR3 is TGTGCCAGCAGCTTATTAATGGCAGGGACCGGGGAGCTGTTTTTT.